A selection of T cell receptor beta chains follows, all from one sample in a study of blood T cell repertoires in COVID-19. Assay: immunoSEQ multiplex PCR; the TCRdb copy retains only in-frame clones and omits some. The sample contains about 200,000 clones, approximately 86% of which appear only once. Input material: PBMCs or T cells enriched from blood (not recorded which). The receptors were gathered from a woman in her thirties or forties in a cohort exposed to, infected with or recovered from COVID-19 (not recorded which). Each CDR3 is given with its conserved first and last residue. A D gene is named only where the DNA matches it firmly. Not all rows give a size; the values are once, few, many and, for expanded clones, a class.

d_gene | j_gene | v_gene | abundance | CDR3aa | CDR3nt
TRBD2 | TRBJ2-1 | TRBV2 | . | CASSPGLATNEQFF | TGTGCCAGCAGTCCAGGACTAGCGACGAATGAGCAGTTCTTC
TRBD1 | TRBJ2-5 | TRBV10-3 | once | CAISKTGGQETQYF | TGTGCCATCAGCAAAACAGGGGGCCAAGAGACCCAGTACTTC
TRBD1 | TRBJ1-2 | TRBV29-1 | . | CSVGTGFYGYTF | TGCAGCGTTGGGACAGGGTTTTATGGCTACACCTTC
. | TRBJ2-2 | TRBV2 | . | CASSAPGSTGELFF | TGTGCCAGCAGTGCACCGGGGAGCACCGGGGAGCTGTTTTTT
TRBD2 | TRBJ2-1 | TRBV18 | once | CASSPWRGTYNEQFF | TGTGCCAGCTCACCATGGCGGGGGACCTACAATGAGCAGTTCTTC
TRBD2 | TRBJ2-5 | TRBV4-2 | few | CASSPRRGAGETQYF | TGTGCCAGCAGCCCCCGGCGGGGGGCGGGAGAGACCCAGTACTTC
TRBD1 | TRBJ1-2 | TRBV9 | few | CASSGDARQGYTF | TGTGCCAGCAGCGGTGACGCACGACAGGGTTACACCTTC
TRBD1 | TRBJ2-7 | TRBV10-1 | many | CASGTGTYEQYF | TGCGCCAGCGGGACAGGGACCTACGAGCAGTACTTC
TRBD1 | TRBJ2-3 | TRBV27 | . | CASSLDRVSTDTQYF | TGTGCCAGCAGTTTAGACAGGGTATCCACAGATACGCAGTATTTT
TRBD1 | TRBJ2-7 | TRBV28 | . | CASTGRDSNSYEQYF | TGTGCCAGCACGGGACGGGACAGCAACTCCTACGAGCAGTACTTC
TRBD2 | TRBJ2-7 | TRBV5-5 | . | CASSFERGSYEQYF | TGTGCCAGCAGCTTTGAGCGGGGCTCCTACGAGCAGTACTTC
TRBD1 | TRBJ1-6 | TRBV7-2 | few | CASSFGQASSPLHF | TGTGCCAGCAGCTTCGGACAGGCGAGTTCACCCCTCCACTTT